Sequencing of this TCR beta chain was carried out in a study of blood T cell repertoires in COVID-19. The CDR3 totals 13 residues. Trimming took off 6 bases at V and 4 bases at J, with 7 bases between the two ends. Germline values: CDR1 SNHLY, CDR2 FYNNEI. Libraries were prepared by immunoSEQ multiplex PCR; TCRdb keeps only in-frame clonotypes and omits some of them. The sample includes some 95,000 clones, 70% to 90% of them seen just once. The sample consisted of peripheral blood. The sequence was obtained from a man in his 70s with acute or convalescent COVID-19. The genes are TRBV2 and TRBJ2-6, with D possibly matching TRBD1 (6 bases). The CDR3 reads CASRGTGANVLTF. The CDR3, as DNA: TGTGCCAGCAGGGGGACAGGGGCCAACGTCCTGACTTTC.